This T cell receptor beta chain is drawn from a study of cytomegalovirus exposure and HLA in healthy donors. Study background: Previous work identified roughly 120 million unique TCR beta sequences from about 179 million T cells. General observations from the study: As a later analysis showed, a missense DCLRE1C variant was linked to trimming of TCR beta V- and J-genes.

Germline CDR1 MNHNS, CDR2 SASEGT. Trimming took off 2 bases at V and 0 bases at J, with 16 bases between the two ends. The CDR3 loop spans 17 amino acids. A word on this clone: The antigen remains unidentified.

There were likely unrecorded immune exposures, though donors were nominally healthy when sampled. Vbeta (60) and Jbeta (13) primers were used in the PCR. The table came from immunoSEQ multiplex PCR; TCRdb's copy has only in-frame clones and leaves some out. The sample consists of some 170,000 clones, about four fifths of them appearing once. The specimen sequenced was PBMCs. This rearrangement joins TRBV6-1 to TRBJ1-2, with D perhaps TRBD1 (5 bases). The clonotype comes from a woman between 18 and 29 years old in good health and CMV-seropositive. The chain's CDR3 is CASSEKVAGKPNYGYTF. The CDR3 nucleotides read TGTGCCAGCAGTGAAAAGGTAGCAGGGAAGCCTAACTATGGCTACACCTTC.